Here is one T cell receptor beta chain with its context. This receptor's antigen is unknown. No base-level quality is on record; no much larger clone is a single base apart. The sample comes from a study of T cell responses to AZD1222 COVID-19 vaccine (dated by TCRdb to 2020 to 2022). Broadly, across the study: TCR sequencing covered fewer than 250 trial participants: 207 given two doses of AZD1222 and about 26 given two doses of MenACWY control vaccine. Trial participants were enrolled by age into 18-55, 56-69 and 70-plus year subgroups, with roughly 150, 30 and 60 TCR-sequenced participants respectively. Overall results and qualifications from the work: Participants were mostly white British and included more females than males, and it was suggested by the authors that clonal diversity may have been underestimated. After two AZD1222 doses, spike-specific TCR breadth and depth were significantly higher than at day 0 and than in MenACWY recipients. Only five to seven AZD1222 recipients were SARS-CoV-2 seropositive at baseline, limiting conclusions about previously exposed vaccinees. No day 14 peak-response samples were available, so repertoires were characterized only after the peak T cell response. Vaccine-associated CD4 TCRs spanned the whole spike protein, with dominant responses in regions 160-218 and 743-854. In the small 56-69-year group, the increase in depth fell short of significance, most likely because of low power. Reportedly, almost half of the unique spike-specific TCRs recognized epitopes lying outside the regions that are mutated in the B.1.351 and B.1.1.7 variants.

The CDR3 regions of human TCRbeta chains were analyzed by immunosequencing. Per the authors' processing: Repertoire TCRs were matched against a reference library of SARS-CoV-2-specific TCRs generated with the MIRA antigen-specificity platform. Breadth was defined as the fraction of unique TCRs that were SARS-CoV-2-associated, and depth was defined as the fraction of total T cells that were SARS-CoV-2-associated. Using the MIRA data, each spike-specific TCR was assigned both to the spike region to which the TCR was reactive and to a CD4 or CD8 class. Log10-transformed breadth and depth values were compared by one-way ANOVA with Sidak's multiple comparisons tests. In its TCRdb copy, this immuneACCESS table keeps in-frame sequences only and misses some clones. Where compared with another copy, unresolved V genes explain less than half of these, and the others have no known cause. D and trimming come from the DNA, and the V and J calls and clone size come from that table. For this sample the table gives tens of thousands of clones, of which 70% to 90% were detected only once. The biggest ten clones account for roughly 5.1% of the sample.

CDR1 and CDR2 (SGHDT, YYEEEE) derive from the germline V gene. V is shortened by 0 bases, J by 5 bases, and the region joining them spans 6 bases. From its cysteine to its phenylalanine, the CDR3 spans 13 amino acids. Only CDR3 DNA is held: 39 bases, read in frame from base 1. The time point label of this sample denotes: baseline before first vaccination. The intended sense of this specimen's treatment or condition label: meningococcal conjugate vaccine given as trial control. Vaccinee samples were obtained from the UK trials COV001 and COV002, which included a single-blind randomized controlled phase 2/3 trial of AZD1222 (ChAdOx1 nCoV-19) in healthy adults. For TCRbeta chain sequencing, PBMC samples from trial participants were taken at day 0 and at day 28 after the second dose.

The sample consisted of peripheral blood, taken on day 0 of MenACWY control vaccination. This sequence was found in an adult in good health. The rearrangement combines TRBV5-6 with TRBJ1-5; too little of a D gene remains to name it. The CDR3 region has the sequence CASSLAGDQPQHF. The DNA sequence reads TGTGCCAGCAGCTTGGCGGGCGATCAGCCCCAGCATTTT.